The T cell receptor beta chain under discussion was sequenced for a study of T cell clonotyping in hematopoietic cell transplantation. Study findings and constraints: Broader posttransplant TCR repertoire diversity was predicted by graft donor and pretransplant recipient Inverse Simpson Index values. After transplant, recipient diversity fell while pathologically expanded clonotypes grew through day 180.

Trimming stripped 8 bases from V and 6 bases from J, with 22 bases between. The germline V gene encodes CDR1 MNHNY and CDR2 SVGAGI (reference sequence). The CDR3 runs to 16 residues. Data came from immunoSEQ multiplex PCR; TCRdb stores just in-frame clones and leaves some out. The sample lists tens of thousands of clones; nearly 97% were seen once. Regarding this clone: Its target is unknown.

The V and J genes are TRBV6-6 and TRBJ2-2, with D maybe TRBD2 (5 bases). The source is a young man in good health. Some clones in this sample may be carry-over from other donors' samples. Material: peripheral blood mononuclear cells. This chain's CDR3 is CASVLYGVAGAGELFF. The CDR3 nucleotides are TGTGCCAGCGTCTTATACGGGGTAGCTGGGGCCGGGGAGCTGTTTTTT.